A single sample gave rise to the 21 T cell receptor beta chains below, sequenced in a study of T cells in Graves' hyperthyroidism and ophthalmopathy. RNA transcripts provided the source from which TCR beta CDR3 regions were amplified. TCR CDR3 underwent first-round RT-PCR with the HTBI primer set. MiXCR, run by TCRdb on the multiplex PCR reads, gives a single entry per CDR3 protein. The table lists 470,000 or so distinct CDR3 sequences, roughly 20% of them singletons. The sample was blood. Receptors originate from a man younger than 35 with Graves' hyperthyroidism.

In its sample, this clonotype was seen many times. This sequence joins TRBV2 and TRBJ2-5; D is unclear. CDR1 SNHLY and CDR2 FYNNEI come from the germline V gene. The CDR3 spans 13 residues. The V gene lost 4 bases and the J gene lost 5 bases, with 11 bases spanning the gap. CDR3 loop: CASSVHPMETQYF. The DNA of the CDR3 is TGTGCCAGCAGTGTCCACCCCATGGAGACCCAGTACTTC.

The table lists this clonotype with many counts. CDR3 amino acids: CASSTGHFYGYTF. The CDR3 bases are TGTGCCAGCAGCACGGGACACTTCTATGGCTACACCTTC. The genes are TRBV12-3 or TRBV12-4 and TRBJ1-2, with D possibly TRBD1 on 6 matching bases. The V and J ends lost 6 bases and 4 bases respectively, with 12 bases between them. The CDR3 consists of 13 residues.

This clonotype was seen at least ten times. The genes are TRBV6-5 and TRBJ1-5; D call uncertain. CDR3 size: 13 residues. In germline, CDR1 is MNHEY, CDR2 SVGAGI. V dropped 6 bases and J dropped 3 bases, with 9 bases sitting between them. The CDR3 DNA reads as TGTGCCAGCAGGAGTAGGGTCAATCAGCCCCAGCATTTT. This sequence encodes CASRSRVNQPQHF.

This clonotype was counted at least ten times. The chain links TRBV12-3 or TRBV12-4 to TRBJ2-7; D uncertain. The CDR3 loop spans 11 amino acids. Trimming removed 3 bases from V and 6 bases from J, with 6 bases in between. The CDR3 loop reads CASSLSFEQYF. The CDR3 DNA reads TGTGCCAGCAGTTTGAGTTTCGAGCAGTACTTC.

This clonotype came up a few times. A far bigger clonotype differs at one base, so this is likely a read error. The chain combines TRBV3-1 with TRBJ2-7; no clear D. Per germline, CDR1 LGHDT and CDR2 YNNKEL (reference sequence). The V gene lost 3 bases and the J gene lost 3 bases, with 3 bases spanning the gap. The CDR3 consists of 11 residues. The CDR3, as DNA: TGTGCCAGCAGCCACGACTACGAGCAGTACTTC. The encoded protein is CASSHDYEQYF.

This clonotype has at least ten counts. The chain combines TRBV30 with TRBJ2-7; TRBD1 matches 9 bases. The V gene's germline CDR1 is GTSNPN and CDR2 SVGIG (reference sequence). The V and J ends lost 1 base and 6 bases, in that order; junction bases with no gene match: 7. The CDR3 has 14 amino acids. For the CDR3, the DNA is TGTGCCTGGAGTGGCGGGACAGGGTTTGCCGAGCAGTACTTC. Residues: CAWSGGTGFAEQYF.

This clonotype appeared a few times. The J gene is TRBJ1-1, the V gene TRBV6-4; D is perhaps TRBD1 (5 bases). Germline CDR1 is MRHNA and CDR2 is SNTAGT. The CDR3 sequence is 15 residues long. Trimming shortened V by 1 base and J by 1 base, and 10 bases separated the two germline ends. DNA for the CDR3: TGTGCCAGCAGTGACTTGAGGACACCGAACACTGAAGCTTTCTTT. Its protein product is CASSDLRTPNTEAFF.

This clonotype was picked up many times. CDR3 sequence (DNA): TGTGCCAGTAGTATAGGGGTAGCGGACTACGAGCAGTACTTC. Translated: CASSIGVADYEQYF. The V and J genes are TRBV19 and TRBJ2-7, with a tentative D call TRBD2 (6 bases). Trimming pared 1 base from V and 3 bases from J, leaving 10 bases between. This CDR3 has 14 amino acids. CDR1 is LNHDA and CDR2 is SQIVND in the germline V gene (reference sequence). The variable domain in full, completed from reference TRBV19 and TRBJ2-7, reads DGGITQSPKYLFRKEGQNVTLSCEQNLNHDAMYWYRQDPGQGLRLIYYSQIVNDFQKGDIAEGYSVSREKKESFPLTVTSAQKNPTAFYLCASSIGVADYEQYFGPGTRLTVT.

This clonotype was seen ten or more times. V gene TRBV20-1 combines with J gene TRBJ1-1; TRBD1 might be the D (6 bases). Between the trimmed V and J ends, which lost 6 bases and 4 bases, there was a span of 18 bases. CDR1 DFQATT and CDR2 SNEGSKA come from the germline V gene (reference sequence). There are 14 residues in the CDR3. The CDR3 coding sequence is TGCAGTGCCCCATCCCCTCAGGGGCCCACTGAAGCTTTCTTT. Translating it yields CSAPSPQGPTEAFF.

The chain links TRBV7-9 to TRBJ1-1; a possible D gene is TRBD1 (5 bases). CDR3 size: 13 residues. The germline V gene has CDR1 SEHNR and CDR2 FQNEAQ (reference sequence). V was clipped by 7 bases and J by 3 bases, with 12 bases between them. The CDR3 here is CASMGVFDTEAFF. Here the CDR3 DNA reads TGTGCCAGCATGGGGGTTTTTGACACTGAAGCTTTCTTT.

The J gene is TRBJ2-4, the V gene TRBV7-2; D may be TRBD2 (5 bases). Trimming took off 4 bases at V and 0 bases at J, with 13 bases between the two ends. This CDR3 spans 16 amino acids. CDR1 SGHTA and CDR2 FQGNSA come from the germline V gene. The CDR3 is CASSYYRAEAKNIQYF. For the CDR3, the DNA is TGTGCCAGCAGCTATTATCGAGCGGAAGCCAAAAACATTCAGTACTTC.

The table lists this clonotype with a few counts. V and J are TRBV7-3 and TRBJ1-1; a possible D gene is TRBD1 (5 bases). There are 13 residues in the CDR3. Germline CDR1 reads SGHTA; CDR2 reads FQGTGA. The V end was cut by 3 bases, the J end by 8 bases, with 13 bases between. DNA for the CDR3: TGTGCCAGCAGCTTGAGCGACGAGGGGGAAGCTTTCTTT. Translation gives CASSLSDEGEAFF.

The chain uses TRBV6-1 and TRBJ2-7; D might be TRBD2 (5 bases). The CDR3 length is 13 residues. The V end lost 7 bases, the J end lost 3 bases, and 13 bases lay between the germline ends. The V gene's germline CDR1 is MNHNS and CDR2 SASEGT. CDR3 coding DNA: TGTGCCAGCAAAAAAGGCCGGGACTACGAGCAGTACTTC. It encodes CASKKGRDYEQYF.

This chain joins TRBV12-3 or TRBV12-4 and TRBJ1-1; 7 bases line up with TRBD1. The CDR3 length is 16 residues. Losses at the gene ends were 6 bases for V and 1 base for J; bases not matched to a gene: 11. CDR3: CASSLIGGQRNTEAFF. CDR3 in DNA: TGTGCCAGCAGCCTAATCGGGGGACAGAGGAACACTGAAGCTTTCTTT.

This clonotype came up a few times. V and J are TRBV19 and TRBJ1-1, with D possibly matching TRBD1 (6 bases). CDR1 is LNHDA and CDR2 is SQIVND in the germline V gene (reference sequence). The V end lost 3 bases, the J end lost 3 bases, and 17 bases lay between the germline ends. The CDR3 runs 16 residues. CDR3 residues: CASSILTGRRDTEAFF. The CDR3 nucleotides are TGTGCCAGTAGTATTCTCACAGGGAGGAGGGACACTGAAGCTTTCTTT.

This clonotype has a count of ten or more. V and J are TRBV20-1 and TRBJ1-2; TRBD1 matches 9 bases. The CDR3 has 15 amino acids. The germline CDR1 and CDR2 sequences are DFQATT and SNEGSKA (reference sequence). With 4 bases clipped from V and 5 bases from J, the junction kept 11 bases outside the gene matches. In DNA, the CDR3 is TGCAGTGCTAACCCCGGGACAGGGAATACGTATGGCTACACCTTC. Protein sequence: CSANPGTGNTYGYTF.

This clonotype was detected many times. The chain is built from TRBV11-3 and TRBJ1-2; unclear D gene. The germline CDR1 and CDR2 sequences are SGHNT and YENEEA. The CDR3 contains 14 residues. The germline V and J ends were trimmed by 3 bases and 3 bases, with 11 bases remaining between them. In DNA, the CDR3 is TGTGCCAGCAGCTTTAGGCCTCCTGACTATGGCTACACCTTC. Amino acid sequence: CASSFRPPDYGYTF.

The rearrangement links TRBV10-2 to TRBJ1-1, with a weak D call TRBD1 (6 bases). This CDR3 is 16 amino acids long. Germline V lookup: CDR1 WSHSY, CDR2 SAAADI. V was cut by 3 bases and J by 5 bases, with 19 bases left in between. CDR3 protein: CASSDRGHLKMTEAFF. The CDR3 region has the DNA TGCGCCAGCAGTGACAGGGGACATCTAAAGATGACTGAAGCTTTCTTT.

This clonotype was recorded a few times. In nucleotides, the CDR3 is TGTGCCAGCTCTGATTATTGGACAGGGTATTCCTACGAGCAGTACTTC. Translating gives CASSDYWTGYSYEQYF. This chain connects TRBV18 to TRBJ2-7; 8 nucleotides line up with TRBD1. J gave up 1 base and V 6 bases, and 11 bases lay outside the gene matches. This CDR3 comprises 16 residues. In germline, CDR1 is KGHSH, CDR2 LQKENI.

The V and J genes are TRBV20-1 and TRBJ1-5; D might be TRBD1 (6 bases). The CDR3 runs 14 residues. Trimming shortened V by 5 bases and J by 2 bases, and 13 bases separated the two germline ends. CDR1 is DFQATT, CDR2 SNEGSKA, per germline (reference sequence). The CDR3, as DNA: TGCAGTGCTTTCCAACAGGGCGGCAATCAGCCCCAGCATTTT. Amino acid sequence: CSAFQQGGNQPQHF.

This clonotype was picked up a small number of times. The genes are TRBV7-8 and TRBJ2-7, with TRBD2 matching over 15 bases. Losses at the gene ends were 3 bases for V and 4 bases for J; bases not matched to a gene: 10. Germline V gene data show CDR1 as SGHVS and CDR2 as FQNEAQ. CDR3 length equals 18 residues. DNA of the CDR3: TGTGCCAGCAGCTTTATCCCCCCAGGACTAGCGGGGGGGTACGAGCAGTACTTC. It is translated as CASSFIPPGLAGGYEQYF.